The 5 T cell receptor beta chains given below trace back to one sample, sequenced in a study of CD8+ T cells in alopecia areata. Described treatment: oral pan-JAK inhibitor, 5-10 mg twice daily. RNA was extracted and reverse transcribed into cDNA as the sequencing template. The table came from immunoSEQ multiplex PCR; TCRdb's copy has only in-frame clones and leaves some out. The sample records fewer than 250,000 clones, 55% to 70% being singletons. The source was CD4+ T cells sorted from blood, collected at week 4, from a patient treated with tofacitinib. The source of these receptors is a human donor with alopecia areata.

The gene calls are TRBV30 and TRBJ1-4; no clear D. CDR1 is GTSNPN, CDR2 SVGIG, per germline (reference sequence). The ends were cut back, 0 bases at V and 5 bases at J, with 10 bases in the middle. This CDR3 spans 14 amino acids. Here the CDR3 DNA reads TGTGCCTGGAGTGTACAAGGAGGGAATGAAAAACTGTTTTTT. Amino acid sequence: CAWSVQGGNEKLFF.

In the case of this clone: The sample has other DNA sequences that encode this CDR3 too. The rearrangement joins TRBV2 to TRBJ2-7; unclear D gene. Germline CDR1 reads SNHLY; CDR2 reads FYNNEI. V lost 4 bases and J 3 bases, leaving 7 bases between the germline ends. The CDR3 has 12 amino acids. CDR3 bases: TGTGCCAGCAGTGGTGGAGACTACGAGCAGTACTTC. Its translation: CASSGGDYEQYF.

CDR3 nucleotide sequence: TGTGCCAGCATTGACAGGGGGCTCCAATCTGAAGCTTTCTTT. Amino acid sequence: CASIDRGLQSEAFF. V and J are TRBV2 and TRBJ1-1; the match to TRBD1 covers 10 bases. CDR1 is SNHLY and CDR2 is FYNNEI in the germline V gene. The CDR3 is made up of 14 amino acids. V lost 7 bases to trimming and J lost 6 bases; unmatched junction nucleotides: 8.

The rearrangement joins TRBV2 to TRBJ2-7; D is unclear. The ends were cut back, 2 bases at V and 1 base at J, with 12 bases in the middle. The CDR3 contains 15 residues. CDR1 is SNHLY and CDR2 is FYNNEI in the germline V gene. In nucleotides, the CDR3 is TGTGCCAGCAGTGAAACGGCCCATGGGTCCTACGAGCAGTACTTC. Amino acids: CASSETAHGSYEQYF.

The CDR3 DNA follows: TGTGCCAGCAGCCGGACAGGGCTCAGCACAGATACGCAGTATTTT. Translation: CASSRTGLSTDTQYF. The chain employs TRBV7-2 and TRBJ2-3, with 8 bases matching TRBD1. The CDR3 runs to 15 residues. CDR1 and CDR2 from the germline V gene are SGHTA and FQGNSA. V lost 5 bases and J lost 0; bases outside the gene matches: 4.